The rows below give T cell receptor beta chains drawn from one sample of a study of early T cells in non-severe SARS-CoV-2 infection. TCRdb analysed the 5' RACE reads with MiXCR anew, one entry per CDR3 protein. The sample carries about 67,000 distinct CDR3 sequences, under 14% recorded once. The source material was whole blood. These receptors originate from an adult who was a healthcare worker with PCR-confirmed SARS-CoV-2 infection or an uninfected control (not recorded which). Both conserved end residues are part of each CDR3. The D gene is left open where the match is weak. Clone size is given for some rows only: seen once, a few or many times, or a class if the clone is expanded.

CASSIISGEGNEQFF	TGTGCCAGTAGTATAATCTCAGGGGAGGGCAATGAGCAGTTCTTC	TRBJ2-1	many	-	TRBV19	15
CASSPRGSDKNIQYF	TGTGCCAGCTCACCCAGGGGATCCGACAAAAACATTCAGTACTTC	TRBJ2-4	many	-	TRBV18	15
CASSFELFYEQYF	TGTGCCAGCAGTTTTGAACTCTTCTACGAGCAGTACTTC	TRBJ2-7	-	-	TRBV12-3/TRBV12-4	13
CSAPSPGEKLFF	TGCAGTGCTCCGAGTCCGGGTGAAAAACTGTTTTTT	TRBJ1-4	many	-	TRBV20-1	12
CASSAFPDRPEEYF	TGTGCCAGCAGCGCATTCCCCGACAGGCCCGAGGAGTACTTC	TRBJ2-7	-	-	TRBV5-5	14
CASSLLGDRGNNEQFF	TGTGCCAGCAGCTTATTAGGGGACAGGGGAAACAATGAGCAGTTCTTC	TRBJ2-1	-	TRBD1	TRBV7-3	16
CASSGGWGASRGEQFF	TGTGCCAGCAGCGGGGGCTGGGGAGCCTCTAGGGGTGAGCAGTTCTTC	TRBJ2-1	-	-	TRBV9	16
CASGIQASGAATDTQYF	TGTGCCAGCGGAATACAAGCGTCGGGGGCCGCCACAGATACGCAGTATTTT	TRBJ2-3	many	-	TRBV11-2	17
CASSKDRRIPYEQYF	TGTGCCAGCAGCAAAGACCGGCGTATCCCCTACGAGCAGTACTTC	TRBJ2-7	many	-	TRBV21-1	15
CSARLGREETQYF	TGCAGTGCTAGGCTTGGGAGGGAAGAGACCCAGTACTTC	TRBJ2-5	many	TRBD2	TRBV20-1	13
CASSPDGASGRPDQYF	TGTGCCAGCAGCCCCGACGGGGCTAGCGGCCGCCCAGACCAGTACTTC	TRBJ2-5	few	TRBD2	TRBV11-2	16
CASSFPSSADTQYF	TGTGCCAGCAGCTTCCCTTCTTCTGCAGATACGCAGTATTTT	TRBJ2-3	many	-	TRBV7-9	14
CSVRGVENIQYF	TGCAGCGTGCGGGGGGTGGAAAACATTCAGTACTTC	TRBJ2-4	-	TRBD2	TRBV29-1	12
CSVSGLAGGRNEQFF	TGCAGCGTTTCAGGACTAGCGGGAGGTCGCAATGAGCAGTTCTTC	TRBJ2-1	-	TRBD2	TRBV29-1	15
CASSVGTPLSYEQYF	TGTGCCAGCAGCGTAGGGACTCCGCTGTCCTACGAGCAGTACTTC	TRBJ2-7	-	-	TRBV11-3	15
CASSLTGDTQYF	TGTGCCAGCAGCTTAACTGGAGATACGCAGTATTTT	TRBJ2-3	-	-	TRBV7-3	12
CSARGTGLSTFF	TGCAGTGCTAGAGGAACAGGGCTCTCGACGTTTTTT	TRBJ1-4	-	-	TRBV20-1	12
CASSYSRSDLDTQYF	TGTGCCAGCAGTTACTCTAGGTCAGATCTAGATACGCAGTATTTT	TRBJ2-3	many	-	TRBV6-5	15
CASSPGPVQNQPQHF	TGTGCCAGCAGTCCTGGTCCGGTACAAAATCAGCCCCAGCATTTT	TRBJ1-5	many	-	TRBV2	15
CASSPRTVTSGRAKYF	TGTGCCAGCAGCCCCAGAACAGTAACTAGCGGGAGGGCTAAGTACTTC	TRBJ2-7	many	TRBD2	TRBV7-2	16
CASSTQGRYNEQFF	TGTGCCAGTAGTACGCAGGGGAGATACAATGAGCAGTTCTTC	TRBJ2-1	many	-	TRBV19	14
CASSLSTEGSYEQYF	TGTGCCAGCAGTTTAAGTACGGAAGGCTCCTACGAGCAGTACTTC	TRBJ2-7	many	-	TRBV27	15
CASSLASGPSSYNEQFF	TGTGCCAGCAGCTTAGCTAGCGGTCCTAGCTCCTACAATGAGCAGTTCTTC	TRBJ2-1	many	TRBD2	TRBV5-4	17
CSVLTTDTNTEAFF	TGCAGCGTCCTGACGACGGATACGAACACTGAAGCTTTCTTT	TRBJ1-1	-	-	TRBV29-1	14
CSGQQGVNIVFF	TGCAGCGGGCAACAGGGGGTTAATATAGTTTTCTTT	TRBJ1-1	few	TRBD1	TRBV29-1	12
CASRTSGIDEQFF	TGTGCCAGTCGGACTAGCGGGATCGATGAGCAGTTCTTC	TRBJ2-1	many	TRBD2	TRBV5-5	13
CASSLSRGRLSYNEQFF	TGTGCCAGCAGTTTATCCAGGGGGCGTCTATCCTACAATGAGCAGTTCTTC	TRBJ2-1	many	TRBD1	TRBV12-3/TRBV12-4	17
CSAGEGPRIF	TGCAGCGCCGGGGAGGGGCCCCGGATCTTC	TRBJ2-1	many	TRBD2	TRBV29-1	10
CASSGHNSYNEQFF	TGCGCCAGCAGCGGACACAACTCCTACAATGAGCAGTTCTTC	TRBJ2-1	few	-	TRBV5-1	14
CSVYGTGGYEQYF	TGCAGCGTCTACGGAACAGGGGGGTACGAGCAGTACTTC	TRBJ2-7	-	TRBD1	TRBV29-1	13
CASRLHTKPPWDRGYEQYF	TGTGCAAGTCGCTTACACACTAAGCCCCCTTGGGACAGGGGTTACGAGCAGTACTTC	TRBJ2-7	many	-	TRBV12-2	19
CASSGSYLTDTQYF	TGTGCCAGCAGTGGCTCGTACCTCACAGATACGCAGTATTTT	TRBJ2-3	many	-	TRBV11-2	14
CASSTWGGSYNEQFF	TGTGCCAGCAGTACTTGGGGGGGTTCCTACAATGAGCAGTTCTTC	TRBJ2-1	many	TRBD2	TRBV2	15
CASSSPGLKETQYF	TGTGCCAGCAGCTCACCCGGACTGAAAGAGACCCAGTACTTC	TRBJ2-5	many	-	TRBV11-2	14
CASSLGQGFNSPLHF	TGTGCCAGCAGCTTAGGACAGGGGTTTAATTCACCCCTCCACTTT	TRBJ1-6	-	TRBD1	TRBV11-2	15
CASSRDRGPRKLFF	TGTGCCAGCAGTCGGGACAGGGGCCCCAGAAAACTGTTTTTT	TRBJ1-4	-	TRBD1	TRBV6-5	14
CASSLAGADDTQYF	TGCGCCAGCAGCTTGGCCGGGGCAGATGATACGCAGTATTTT	TRBJ2-3	many	-	TRBV5-1	14
CASASPGSGANVLTF	TGTGCCAGCGCAAGTCCGGGCTCTGGGGCCAACGTCCTGACTTTC	TRBJ2-6	-	-	TRBV12-3/TRBV12-4	15
CSARPQQGTGELFF	TGCAGTGCTAGACCCCAACAGGGAACCGGGGAGCTGTTTTTT	TRBJ2-2	many	-	TRBV20-1	14
CSVEDLGREAF	TGCAGCGTTGAAGATCTCGGACGAGAGGCGTTC	TRBJ2-1	many	-	TRBV29-1	11
CSASRGTNEKLFF	TGCAGTGCTAGCAGAGGCACTAATGAAAAACTGTTTTTT	TRBJ1-4	-	-	TRBV20-1	13
CSVDREGANYGYTF	TGCAGCGTTGATAGGGAGGGGGCTAACTATGGCTACACCTTC	TRBJ1-2	many	-	TRBV29-1	14
CASRDRASYNEQFF	TGTGCCAGCAGAGACAGGGCATCCTACAATGAGCAGTTCTTC	TRBJ2-1	many	TRBD1	TRBV12-3/TRBV12-4	14
CSARNSGTGGRGEQFF	TGCAGTGCTAGAAACTCCGGGACAGGGGGCCGTGGTGAGCAGTTCTTC	TRBJ2-1	many	TRBD1	TRBV20-1	16
CSIREGSNSYEQYF	TGCAGTATTAGGGAGGGGAGTAACTCCTACGAGCAGTACTTC	TRBJ2-7	-	TRBD2	TRBV20-1	14
CSVEAWLAGPNEQFF	TGCAGCGTTGAAGCGTGGCTAGCGGGACCCAATGAGCAGTTCTTC	TRBJ2-1	many	TRBD2	TRBV29-1	15
CASSLFAGSSYNEQFF	TGTGCCAGCAGCTTATTTGCGGGGAGCTCCTACAATGAGCAGTTCTTC	TRBJ2-1	many	-	TRBV7-8	16
CASSRPGLGTEAFF	TGTGCCAGCAGCCGACCGGGGCTCGGGACTGAAGCTTTCTTT	TRBJ1-1	few	-	TRBV3-1	14
CATSIGDRGAANTEAFF	TGTGCCACCAGCATCGGGGACAGGGGCGCGGCAAACACTGAAGCTTTCTTT	TRBJ1-1	few	TRBD1	TRBV15	17